The entry below describes one TCR beta chain. This clonotype was detected only a few times. Its target antigen remains unknown. One base away there is no much larger clone; base qualities are not given. This entry comes from a study of T-cell reconstitution after alpha-beta-depleted transplantation in children (dated by TCRdb to 2016 to 2017). In terms of the full investigation: Using TCR repertoire profiling, the study quantitatively followed how T-cell immune reconstitution unfolded in children after TCRalphabeta/CD19-depleted allogeneic hematopoietic cell transplantation.

Libraries were constructed by PCR. The sequencer listed for this sample is Illumina HiSeq 2500. To normalize quantification of the TCRbeta repertoire, the TCR libraries were built with molecular barcoding that relied on unique molecular identifiers. TCRdb ran its own pipeline on the public reads, namely fastp trimming at Q25 and MiXCR clone calling, and kept in-frame beta chains. Every distinct CDR3 protein forms one entry, paired with its most common genes and DNA. Counted in this sample were 450,000 to 600,000 distinct CDR3 sequences; about 10% of them appeared once. The ten largest make up 2% of the sample. Overall results and qualifications from the work: Over subsequent months, a decline in hyperexpanded clone frequencies was noted, and after one year, T-cell counts and TCRbeta diversity were mostly ascribed to newly produced T cells. The apparently early alphabetaT-cell count recovery about two months after transplant was reportedly dependent on only several hundred rapidly expanded clones derived from non-depleted graft cells. The high TCRbeta diversity at day 60 in some patients was ascribed to recipient T cells and intrathymic progenitors that had survived conditioning.

The V end gives up 8 bases and the J end 5 bases, leaving 5 bases in the junction not matched to a gene. The CDR3 sequence holds 14 residues, the cysteine and phenylalanine included. Just the 42-base CDR3 DNA is kept, in frame starting at base 1. CDR1 and CDR2, per the germline V gene (reference sequence), are MNHEY and SMNVEV. The treatment or condition label, read with the paper, signifies: allogeneic hematopoietic cell transplantation with graft depleted of TCRalphabeta T cells and CD19 B cells. The children who served as transplant recipients had been given grafts of TCRalphabeta/CD19-depleted allogeneic hematopoietic cells.

The clonotype comes from a child aged 2-15 years with inherited bone marrow failure, due to receive a stem cell transplant. Sequences were derived from PBMCs, sampled before TCRalphabeta/CD19-depleted stem cell transplant. The chain links TRBV27 with TRBJ2-7; 14 of the junction bases match TRBD2. The nucleotides read TGTGCCAGCGGGACTAGCGGGAGTGGAGACGAGCAGTACTTC. Translated, this is CASGTSGSGDEQYF.